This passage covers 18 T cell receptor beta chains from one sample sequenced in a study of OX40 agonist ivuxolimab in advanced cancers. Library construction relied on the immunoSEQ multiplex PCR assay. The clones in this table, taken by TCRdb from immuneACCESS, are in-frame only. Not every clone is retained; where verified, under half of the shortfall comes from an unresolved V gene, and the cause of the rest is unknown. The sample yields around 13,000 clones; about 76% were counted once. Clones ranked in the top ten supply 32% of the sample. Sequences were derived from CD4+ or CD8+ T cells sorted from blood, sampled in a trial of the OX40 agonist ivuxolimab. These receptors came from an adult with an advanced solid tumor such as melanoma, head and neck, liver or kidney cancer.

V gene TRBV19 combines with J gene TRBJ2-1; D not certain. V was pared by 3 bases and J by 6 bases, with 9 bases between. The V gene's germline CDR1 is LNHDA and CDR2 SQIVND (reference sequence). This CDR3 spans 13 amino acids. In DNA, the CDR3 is TGTGCCAGTAGTATGAATAGTTTCAATGAGCAGTTCTTC. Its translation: CASSMNSFNEQFF. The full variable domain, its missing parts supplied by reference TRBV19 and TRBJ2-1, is DGGITQSPKYLFRKEGQNVTLSCEQNLNHDAMYWYRQDPGQGLRLIYYSQIVNDFQKGDIAEGYSVSREKKESFPLTVTSAQKNPTAFYLCASSMNSFNEQFFGPGTRLTVL.

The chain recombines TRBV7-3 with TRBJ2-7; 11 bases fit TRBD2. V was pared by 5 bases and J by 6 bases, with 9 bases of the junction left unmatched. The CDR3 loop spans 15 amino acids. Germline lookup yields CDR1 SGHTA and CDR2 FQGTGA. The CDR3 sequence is CASSELAGDSGEQYF. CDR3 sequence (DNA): TGTGCCAGCAGCGAACTAGCGGGAGATTCGGGCGAGCAGTACTTC.

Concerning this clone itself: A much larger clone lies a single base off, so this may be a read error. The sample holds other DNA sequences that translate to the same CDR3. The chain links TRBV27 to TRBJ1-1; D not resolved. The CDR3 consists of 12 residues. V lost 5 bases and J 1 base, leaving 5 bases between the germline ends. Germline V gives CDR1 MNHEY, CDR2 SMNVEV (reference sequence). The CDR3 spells CASSLGNTEAFF. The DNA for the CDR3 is TGTGCCAGCAGTCTGGGGAACACTGAAGCTTTCTTT.

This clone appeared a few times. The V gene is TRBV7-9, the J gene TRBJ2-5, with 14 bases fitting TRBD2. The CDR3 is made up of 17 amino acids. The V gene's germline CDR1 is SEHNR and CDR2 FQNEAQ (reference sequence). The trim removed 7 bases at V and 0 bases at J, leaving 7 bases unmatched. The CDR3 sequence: CASNPGLAGVYQETQYF. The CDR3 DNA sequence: TGTGCCAGCAACCCGGGACTAGCGGGAGTTTACCAAGAGACCCAGTACTTC. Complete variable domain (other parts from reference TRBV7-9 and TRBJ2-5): DTGVSQNPRHKITKRGQNVTFRCDPISEHNRLYWYRQTLGQGPEFLTYFQNEAQLEKSRLLSDRFSAERPKGSFSTLEIQRTEQGDSAMYLCASNPGLAGVYQETQYFGPGTRLLVL.

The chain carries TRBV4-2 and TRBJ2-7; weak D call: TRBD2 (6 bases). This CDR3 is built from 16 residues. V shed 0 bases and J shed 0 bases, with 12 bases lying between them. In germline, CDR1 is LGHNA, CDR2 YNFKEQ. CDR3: CASSQETASDSYEQYF. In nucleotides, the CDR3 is TGTGCCAGCAGCCAAGAAACCGCTAGCGACTCCTACGAGCAGTACTTC.

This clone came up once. In nucleotides, the CDR3 is TGTGCCAGCAGCCCCGGGGGGGGGCATAATGAGCAGTTCTTC. It specifies CASSPGGGHNEQFF. The V call is TRBV7-7, the J call TRBJ2-1, with TRBD2 identical over 8 bases. The V gene's germline CDR1 is SSHAT and CDR2 FNYEAQ (reference sequence). CDR3 length equals 14 residues. Trimming cost V 5 bases and J 7 bases; bases outside gene matches: 7.

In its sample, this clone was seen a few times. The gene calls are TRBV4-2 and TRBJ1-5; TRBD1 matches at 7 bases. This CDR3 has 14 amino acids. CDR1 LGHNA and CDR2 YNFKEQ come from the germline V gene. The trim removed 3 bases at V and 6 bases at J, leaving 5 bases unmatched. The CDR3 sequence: CASSHYRDSQPQHF. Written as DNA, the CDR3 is TGTGCCAGCAGCCACTACAGGGACAGTCAGCCCCAGCATTTT.

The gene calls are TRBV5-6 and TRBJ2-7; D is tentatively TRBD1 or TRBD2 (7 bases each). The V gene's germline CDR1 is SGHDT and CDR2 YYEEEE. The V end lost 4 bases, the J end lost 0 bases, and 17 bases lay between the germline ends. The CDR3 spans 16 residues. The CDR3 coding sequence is TGTGCCAGCAGCCCATTTCGGGGGGACAGCTCCTACGAGCAGTACTTC. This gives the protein CASSPFRGDSSYEQYF.

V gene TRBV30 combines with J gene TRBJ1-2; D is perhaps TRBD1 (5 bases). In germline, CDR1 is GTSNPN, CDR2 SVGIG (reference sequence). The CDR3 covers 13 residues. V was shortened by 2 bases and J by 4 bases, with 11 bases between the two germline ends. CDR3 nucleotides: TGTGCCTGGAGTCAGGGAATGAGCTATGGCTACACCTTC. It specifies CAWSQGMSYGYTF.

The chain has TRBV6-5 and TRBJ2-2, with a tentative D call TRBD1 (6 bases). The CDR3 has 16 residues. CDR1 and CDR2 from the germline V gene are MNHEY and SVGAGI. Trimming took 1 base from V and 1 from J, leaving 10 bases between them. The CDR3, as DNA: TGTGCCAGCAGTTACTTGATGGGACAGAACACCGGGGAGCTGTTTTTT. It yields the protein CASSYLMGQNTGELFF.

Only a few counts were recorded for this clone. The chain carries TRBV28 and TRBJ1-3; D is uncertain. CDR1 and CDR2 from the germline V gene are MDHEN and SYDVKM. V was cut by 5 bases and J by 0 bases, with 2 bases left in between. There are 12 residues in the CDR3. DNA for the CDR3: TGTGCCAGCAGTAACTCTGGAAACACCATATATTTT. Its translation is CASSNSGNTIYF.

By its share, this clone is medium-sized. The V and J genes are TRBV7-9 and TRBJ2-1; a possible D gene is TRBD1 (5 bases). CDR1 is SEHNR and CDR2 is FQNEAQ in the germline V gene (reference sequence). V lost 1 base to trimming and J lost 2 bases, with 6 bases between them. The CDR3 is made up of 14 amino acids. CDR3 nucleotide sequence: TGTGCCAGCAGCTTAGTGACAGCCTACAATGAGCAGTTCTTC. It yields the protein CASSLVTAYNEQFF. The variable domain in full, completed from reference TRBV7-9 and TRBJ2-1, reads DTGVSQNPRHKITKRGQNVTFRCDPISEHNRLYWYRQTLGQGPEFLTYFQNEAQLEKSRLLSDRFSAERPKGSFSTLEIQRTEQGDSAMYLCASSLVTAYNEQFFGPGTRLTVL.

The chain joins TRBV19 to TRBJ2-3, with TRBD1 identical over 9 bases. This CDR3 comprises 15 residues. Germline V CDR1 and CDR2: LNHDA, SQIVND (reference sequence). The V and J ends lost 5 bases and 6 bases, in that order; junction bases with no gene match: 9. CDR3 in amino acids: CASSSRDRESDTQYF. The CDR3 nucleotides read TGTGCCAGTAGTTCCCGGGACAGGGAGAGTGATACGCAGTATTTT.

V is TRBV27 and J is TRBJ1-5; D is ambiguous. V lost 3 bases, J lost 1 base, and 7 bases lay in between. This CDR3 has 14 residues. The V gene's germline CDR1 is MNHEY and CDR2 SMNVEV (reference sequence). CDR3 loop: CASSLRSSNQPQHF. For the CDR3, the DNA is TGTGCCAGCAGTTTGCGCAGCAGCAATCAGCCCCAGCATTTT.

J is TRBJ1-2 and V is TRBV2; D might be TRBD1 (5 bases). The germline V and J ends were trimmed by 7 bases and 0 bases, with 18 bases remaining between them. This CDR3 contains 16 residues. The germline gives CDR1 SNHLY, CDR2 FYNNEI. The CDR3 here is CASTFRAHITNYGYTF. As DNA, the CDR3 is TGTGCCAGCACCTTCAGGGCCCACATAACTAACTATGGCTACACCTTC.

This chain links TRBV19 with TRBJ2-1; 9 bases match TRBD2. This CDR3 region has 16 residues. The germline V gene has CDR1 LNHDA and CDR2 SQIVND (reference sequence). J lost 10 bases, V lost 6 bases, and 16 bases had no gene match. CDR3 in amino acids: CASRPWVPSGVGEQFF. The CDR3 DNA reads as TGTGCCAGTAGACCGTGGGTGCCTAGCGGGGTGGGAGAGCAGTTCTTC.

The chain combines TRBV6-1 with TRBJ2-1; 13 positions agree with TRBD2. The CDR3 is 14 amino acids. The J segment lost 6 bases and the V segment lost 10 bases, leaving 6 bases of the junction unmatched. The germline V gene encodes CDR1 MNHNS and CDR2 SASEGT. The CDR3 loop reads CATRGLAGINEQFF. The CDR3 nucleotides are TGTGCCACCAGGGGACTAGCGGGGATCAATGAGCAGTTCTTC.

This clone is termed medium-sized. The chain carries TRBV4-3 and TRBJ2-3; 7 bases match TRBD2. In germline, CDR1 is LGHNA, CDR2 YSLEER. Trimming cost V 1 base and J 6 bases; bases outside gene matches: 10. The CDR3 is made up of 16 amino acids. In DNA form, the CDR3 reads TGCGCCAGCAGCCAAGTTAGGGCGGGAGCTGGGGATACGCAGTATTTT. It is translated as CASSQVRAGAGDTQYF.